A single T cell receptor (beta chain) is shown here with its context. Its recognized antigen is unknown. Base qualities were left out, and no much larger clone turns up one base away. This entry comes from a study of blood T cell repertoires in COVID-19 (TCRdb year 2020). About the investigation overall: Samples from collaborators originated in the United States, Italy and Spain and spanned both the acute and convalescent phases of COVID-19. The repertoires were released in a freely available public database intended as a resource for research on the immune response to SARS-CoV-2. Deeply sampled blood TCRbeta repertoires from subjects exposed to, actively infected with, or recovered from COVID-19 were included in the dataset. The samples were drawn from two sources: the first 160 participants of the ongoing ImmuneRACE study, and some 1,300 subjects contributed by 6 global collaborators. Where available, HLA class I and class II types were obtained from metadata supplied by the sample provider rather than from assay-based typing. A de-identified subject ID, COVID-19 status, age in years and sex were almost always included in the sample metadata. The material from the prospective study consisted of cDNA or gDNA derived from T cells, B-cell-depleted T cells, or PBMCs. Overall study results and their limits: The amount of clinical and demographic metadata varied by source and participant and was provided uncurated.

For CDR1 and CDR2, the germline V gene lists MGHRA and YSYEKL. The CDR3 runs 17 amino acids, cysteine and phenylalanine included. Here the CDR3 DNA is all that survives: 51 bases in frame from base 1. The V and J ends are trimmed by 2 bases and 0 bases, leaving 11 bases between them. One collaborating source in Seattle enrolled patients during active infection and followed them longitudinally through the course of disease. Each collaborating institution followed its own protocols to collect whole blood in K2EDTA tubes. For TCRbeta analysis, collaborator samples were shipped as frozen whole blood, as isolated PBMCs, or as DNA extracted from either sample type. The immunoSEQ Assay, a bias-controlled multiplex PCR, was used to amplify TCRbeta CDR3 regions from genomic DNA. The study's own analysis went as follows. Nucleated cell counts per sample were estimated from amplification of reference gene primers within the assay. To quantify the absolute abundance of each unique TCRbeta CDR3 rearrangement, sequence reads were collapsed and filtered. For each sample, productive Simpson clonality was calculated by taking the square root of Simpson's diversity index across productive rearrangements. TCRdb provides this immuneACCESS table in a form limited to in-frame rearrangements. Some clones are lacking; in checked studies, under half of them reflect an unresolved V gene, and why the rest are absent is not known. That table supplies the V and J calls and clone size; D and trimming were determined from the DNA. Counted in this sample were about 96,000 clones; 80% to 90% of them appeared once. In total, the top ten clones hold 4% to 5% of the sample.

The sequencing sample was made of peripheral blood. The source is a human donor with COVID-19, enrolled during active disease. The donor label of this sample is uncertain. The rearrangement joined TRBV4-1 to TRBJ1-6; too little of a D gene remains to name it. The DNA reads as follows: TGCGCCAGCAGCCAATCCTCCATGAGCTCCTATAATTCACCCCTCCACTTT. Protein translation: CASSQSSMSSYNSPLHF.